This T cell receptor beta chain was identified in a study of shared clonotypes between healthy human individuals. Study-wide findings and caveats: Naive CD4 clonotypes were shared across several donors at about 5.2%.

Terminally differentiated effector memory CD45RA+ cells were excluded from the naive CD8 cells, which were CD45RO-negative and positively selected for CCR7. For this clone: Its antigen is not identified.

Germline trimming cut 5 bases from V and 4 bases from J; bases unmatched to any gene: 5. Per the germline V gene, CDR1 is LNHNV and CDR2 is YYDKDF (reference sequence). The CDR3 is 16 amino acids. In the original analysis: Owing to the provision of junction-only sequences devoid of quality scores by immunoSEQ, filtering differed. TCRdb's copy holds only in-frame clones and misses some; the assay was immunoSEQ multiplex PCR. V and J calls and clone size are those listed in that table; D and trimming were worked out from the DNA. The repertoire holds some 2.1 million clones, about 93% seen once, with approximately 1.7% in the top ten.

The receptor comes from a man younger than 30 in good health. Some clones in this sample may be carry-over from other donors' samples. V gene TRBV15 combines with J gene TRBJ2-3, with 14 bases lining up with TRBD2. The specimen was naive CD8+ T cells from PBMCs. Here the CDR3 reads CATSLGLAGVADTQYF. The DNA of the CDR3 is TGTGCCACCAGCTTGGGACTAGCGGGAGTAGCAGATACGCAGTATTTT.